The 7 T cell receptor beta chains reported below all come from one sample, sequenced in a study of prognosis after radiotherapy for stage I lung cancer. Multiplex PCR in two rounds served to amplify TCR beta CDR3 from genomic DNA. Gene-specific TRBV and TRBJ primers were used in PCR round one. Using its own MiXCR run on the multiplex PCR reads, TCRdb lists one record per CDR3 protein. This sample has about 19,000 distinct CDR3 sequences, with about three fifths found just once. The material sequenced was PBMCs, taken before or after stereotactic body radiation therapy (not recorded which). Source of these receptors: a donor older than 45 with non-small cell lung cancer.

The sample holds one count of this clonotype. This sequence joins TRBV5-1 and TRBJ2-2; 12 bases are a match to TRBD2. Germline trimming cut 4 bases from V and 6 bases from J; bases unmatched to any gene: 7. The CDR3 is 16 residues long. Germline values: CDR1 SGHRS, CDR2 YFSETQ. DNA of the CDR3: TGCGCCAGCAGCGATAAGCTAGCGGGAGGGGCCGGGGAGCTGTTTTTT. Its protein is CASSDKLAGGAGELFF.

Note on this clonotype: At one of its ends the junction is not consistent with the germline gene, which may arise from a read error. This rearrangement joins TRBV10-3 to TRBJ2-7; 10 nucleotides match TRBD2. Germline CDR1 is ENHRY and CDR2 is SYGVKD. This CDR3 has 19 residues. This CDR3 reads CATTPRKREGQGRSYEHYF. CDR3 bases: TGTGCCACCACTCCCCGCAAGCGGGAGGGCCAGGGACGGTCCTACGAGCATTACTTC.

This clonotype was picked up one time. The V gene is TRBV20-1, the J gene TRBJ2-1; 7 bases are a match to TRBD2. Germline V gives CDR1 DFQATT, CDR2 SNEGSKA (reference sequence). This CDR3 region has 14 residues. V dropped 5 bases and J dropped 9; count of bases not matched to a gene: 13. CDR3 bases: TGCAGTGCTCAAAACGGGGGGAGGATTGGTGAGCAGTTCTTC. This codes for CSAQNGGRIGEQFF.

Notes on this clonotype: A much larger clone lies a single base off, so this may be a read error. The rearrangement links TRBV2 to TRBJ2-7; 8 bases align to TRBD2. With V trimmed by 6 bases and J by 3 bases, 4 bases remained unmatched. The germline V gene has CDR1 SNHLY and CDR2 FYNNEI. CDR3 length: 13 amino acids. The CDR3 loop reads CASRREGGYEQYF. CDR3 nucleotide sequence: TGTGCCAGCAGACGGGAGGGTGGCTACGAGCAGTACTTC.

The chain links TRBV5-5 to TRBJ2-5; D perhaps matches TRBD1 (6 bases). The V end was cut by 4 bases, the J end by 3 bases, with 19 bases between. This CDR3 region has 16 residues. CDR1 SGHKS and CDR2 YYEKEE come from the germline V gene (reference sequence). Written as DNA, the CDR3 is TGTGCCAGCAGCGGATTAGCAGGGGCGTCTAAAGAGACCCAGTACTTC. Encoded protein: CASSGLAGASKETQYF.

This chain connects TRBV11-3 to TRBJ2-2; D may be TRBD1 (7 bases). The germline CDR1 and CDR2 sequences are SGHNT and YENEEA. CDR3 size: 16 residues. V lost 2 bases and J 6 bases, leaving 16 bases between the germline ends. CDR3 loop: CASSLWRGRVPGELFF. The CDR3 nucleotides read TGTGCCAGCAGCTTATGGAGGGGGCGCGTTCCCGGGGAGCTGTTTTTT.

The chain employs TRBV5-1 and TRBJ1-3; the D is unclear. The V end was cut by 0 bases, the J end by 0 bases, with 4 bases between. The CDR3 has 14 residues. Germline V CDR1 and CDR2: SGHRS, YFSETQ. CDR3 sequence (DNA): TGCGCCAGCAGCTTGGGGAGCTCTGGAAACACCATATATTTT. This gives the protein CASSLGSSGNTIYF. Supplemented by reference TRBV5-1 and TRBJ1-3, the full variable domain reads KAGVTQTPRYLIKTRGQQVTLSCSPISGHRSVSWYQQTPGQGLQFLFEYFSETQRNKGNFPGRFSGRQFSNSRSEMNVSTLELGDSALYLCASSLGSSGNTIYFGEGSWLTVV.